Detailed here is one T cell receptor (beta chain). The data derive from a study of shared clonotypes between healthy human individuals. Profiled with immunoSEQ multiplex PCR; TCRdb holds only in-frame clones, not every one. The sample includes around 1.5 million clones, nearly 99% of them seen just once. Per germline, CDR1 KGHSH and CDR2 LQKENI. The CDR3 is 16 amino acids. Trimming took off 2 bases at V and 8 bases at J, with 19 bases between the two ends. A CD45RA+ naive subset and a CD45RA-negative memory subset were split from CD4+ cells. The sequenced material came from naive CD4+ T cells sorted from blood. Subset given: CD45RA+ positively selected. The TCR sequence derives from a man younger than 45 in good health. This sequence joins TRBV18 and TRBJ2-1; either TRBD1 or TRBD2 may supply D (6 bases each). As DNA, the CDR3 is TGTGCCAGCTCACCAGATTCGGGGGCGAAGAGGGATGAGCAGTTCTTC. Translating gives CASSPDSGAKRDEQFF.